The 5 T cell receptor beta chains below all came from one sample that was sequenced in a study of cytotoxic CD8 clonotypes in ibrutinib-treated CLL. Clones were read by immunoSEQ multiplex PCR, and TCRdb kept only the in-frame ones, dropping some. Here the sample spans over 100,000 clones, 58% being singletons. The sample consisted of PBMCs, taken after 24 months of ibrutinib treatment. The receptors here all came from a human donor with chronic lymphocytic leukemia.

The chain combines TRBV5-1 with TRBJ1-1; TRBD1 matches at 7 bases. V lost 2 bases to trimming and J lost 6 bases; unmatched junction nucleotides: 4. Germline lookup yields CDR1 SGHRS and CDR2 YFSETQ. CDR3 length: 13 amino acids. The DNA of the CDR3 is TGCGCCAGCAGCTTCAGGGGGGACGCTGAAGCTTTCTTT. Its protein is CASSFRGDAEAFF. Full variable domain (outside the CDR3, taken from reference TRBV5-1 and TRBJ1-1): KAGVTQTPRYLIKTRGQQVTLSCSPISGHRSVSWYQQTPGQGLQFLFEYFSETQRNKGNFPGRFSGRQFSNSRSEMNVSTLELGDSALYLCASSFRGDAEAFFGQGTRLTVV.

This clone was seen more than once but under ten times. The J gene is TRBJ2-7, the V gene TRBV28, with D perhaps matching TRBD1 (6 bases). The CDR3 sequence is 15 residues long. Between the trimmed V and J ends, which lost 3 bases and 0 bases, there was a span of 12 bases. The germline V gene has CDR1 MDHEN and CDR2 SYDVKM. CDR3 sequence reads: CASSFPGQLSYEQYF. DNA for the CDR3: TGTGCCAGCAGTTTCCCCGGACAGCTCTCCTACGAGCAGTACTTC.

This clone was counted at least ten times. The CDR3 reads CASSQWTEDNYGYTF. The CDR3 DNA reads as TGTGCCAGCAGCCAGTGGACAGAGGATAACTATGGCTACACCTTC. V usage is TRBV5-5 and J usage is TRBJ1-2, with D possibly TRBD1 on 6 matching bases. The CDR3 is 15 residues long. V was cut by 4 bases and J by 1 base, with 14 bases left in between. Germline lookup yields CDR1 SGHKS and CDR2 YYEKEE (reference sequence).

This clone was picked up a small number of times. The chain recombines TRBV5-1 with TRBJ2-7; D call uncertain. The CDR3 spans 14 residues. Germline CDR1 and CDR2: SGHRS and YFSETQ. V was pared by 4 bases and J by 6 bases, with 17 bases between. CDR3 sequence reads: CASSPQVSGTEQYF. Written as DNA, the CDR3 is TGCGCCAGCAGCCCCCAAGTTTCTGGTACCGAGCAGTACTTC.

This chain connects TRBV4-1 to TRBJ1-6, with D hard to call. CDR3 size: 14 residues. Per the germline V gene, CDR1 is MGHRA and CDR2 is YSYEKL. V was shortened by 2 bases and J by 13 bases, with 15 bases between the two germline ends. The CDR3 spells CASSQQEEGRPLHF. The DNA of the CDR3 is TGCGCCAGCAGCCAACAGGAAGAAGGTCGGCCCCTCCACTTT.